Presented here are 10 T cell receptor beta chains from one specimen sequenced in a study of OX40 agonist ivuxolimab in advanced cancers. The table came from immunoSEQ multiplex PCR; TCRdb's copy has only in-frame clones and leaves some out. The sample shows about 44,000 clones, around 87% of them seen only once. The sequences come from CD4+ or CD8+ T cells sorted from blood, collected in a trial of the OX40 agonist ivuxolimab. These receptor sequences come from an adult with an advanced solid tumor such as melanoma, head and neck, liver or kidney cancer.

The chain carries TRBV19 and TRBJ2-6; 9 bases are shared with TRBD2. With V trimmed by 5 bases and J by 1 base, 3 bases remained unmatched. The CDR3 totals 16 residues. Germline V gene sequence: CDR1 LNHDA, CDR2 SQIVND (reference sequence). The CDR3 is CASSQLAGSGANVLTF. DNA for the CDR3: TGTGCCAGTAGTCAACTAGCGGGTTCTGGGGCCAACGTCCTGACTTTC.

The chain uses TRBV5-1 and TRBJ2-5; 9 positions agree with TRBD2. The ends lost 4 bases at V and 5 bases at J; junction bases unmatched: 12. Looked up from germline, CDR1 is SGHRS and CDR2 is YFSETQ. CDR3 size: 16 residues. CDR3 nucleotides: TGCGCCAGCAGCCCCGGGAGTAGCGGGAGTTTGGAGACCCAGTACTTC. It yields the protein CASSPGSSGSLETQYF.

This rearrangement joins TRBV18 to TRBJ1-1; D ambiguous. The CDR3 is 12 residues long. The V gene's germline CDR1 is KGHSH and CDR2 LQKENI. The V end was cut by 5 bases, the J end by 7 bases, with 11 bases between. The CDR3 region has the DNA TGTGCCAGCTCAAGAGACCTTAATGAAGCTTTCTTT. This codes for CASSRDLNEAFF. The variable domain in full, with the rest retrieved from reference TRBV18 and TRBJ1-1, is NAGVMQNPRHLVRRRGQEARLRCSPMKGHSHVYWYRQLPEEGLKFMVYLQKENIIDESGMPKERFSAEFPKEGPSILRIQQVVRGDSAAYFCASSRDLNEAFFGQGTRLTVV.

This CDR3 reads CASRIQGTTEKLFF. The CDR3 coding sequence is TGCGCCAGCAGGATACAGGGGACCACTGAAAAACTGTTTTTT. This chain links TRBV5-1 with TRBJ1-4, with 7 bases fitting TRBD1. This CDR3 has 14 amino acids. The V and J ends lost 5 bases and 7 bases, in that order; junction bases with no gene match: 8. CDR1 is SGHRS, CDR2 YFSETQ, per germline.

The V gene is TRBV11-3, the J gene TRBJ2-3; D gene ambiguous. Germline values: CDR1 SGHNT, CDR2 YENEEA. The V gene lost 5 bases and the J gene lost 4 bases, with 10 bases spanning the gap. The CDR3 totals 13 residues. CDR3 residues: CASSPSSADTQYF. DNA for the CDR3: TGTGCCAGCAGCCCCTCCAGTGCAGATACGCAGTATTTT.

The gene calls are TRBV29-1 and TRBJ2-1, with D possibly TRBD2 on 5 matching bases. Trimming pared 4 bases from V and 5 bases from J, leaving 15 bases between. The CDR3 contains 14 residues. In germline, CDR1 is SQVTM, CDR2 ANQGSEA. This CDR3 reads CSVAGDYGNNEQFF. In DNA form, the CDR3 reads TGCAGCGTTGCGGGTGACTACGGTAACAATGAGCAGTTCTTC.

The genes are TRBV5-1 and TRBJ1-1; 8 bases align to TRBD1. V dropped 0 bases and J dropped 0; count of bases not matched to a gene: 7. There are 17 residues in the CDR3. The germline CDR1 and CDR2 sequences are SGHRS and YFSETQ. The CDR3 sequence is CASSLATGATMNTEAFF. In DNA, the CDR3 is TGCGCCAGCAGCTTGGCGACAGGGGCAACCATGAACACTGAAGCTTTCTTT. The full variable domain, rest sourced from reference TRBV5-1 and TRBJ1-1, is KAGVTQTPRYLIKTRGQQVTLSCSPISGHRSVSWYQQTPGQGLQFLFEYFSETQRNKGNFPGRFSGRQFSNSRSEMNVSTLELGDSALYLCASSLATGATMNTEAFFGQGTRLTVV.

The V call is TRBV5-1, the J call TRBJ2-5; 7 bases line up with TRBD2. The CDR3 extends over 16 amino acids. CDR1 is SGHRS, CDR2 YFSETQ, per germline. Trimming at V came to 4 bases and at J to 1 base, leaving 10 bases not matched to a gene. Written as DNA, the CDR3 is TGCGCCAGCAGCCCCGGGGCTAGCGGACCCCAAGAGACCCAGTACTTC. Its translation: CASSPGASGPQETQYF.

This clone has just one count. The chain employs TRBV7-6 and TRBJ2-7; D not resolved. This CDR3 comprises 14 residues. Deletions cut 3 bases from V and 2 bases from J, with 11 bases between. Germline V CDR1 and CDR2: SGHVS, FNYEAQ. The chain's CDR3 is CASSLKDGTYEQYF. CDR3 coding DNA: TGTGCCAGCAGCTTGAAGGACGGAACCTACGAGCAGTACTTC.

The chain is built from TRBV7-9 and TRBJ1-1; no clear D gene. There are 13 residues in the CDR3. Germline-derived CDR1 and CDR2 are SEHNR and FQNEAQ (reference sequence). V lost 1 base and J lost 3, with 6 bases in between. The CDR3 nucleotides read TGTGCCAGCAGCTTAGGACCGGACACTGAAGCTTTCTTT. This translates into CASSLGPDTEAFF.